This paragraph covers one TCR beta chain sequence. These data are taken from a study of blood T cell repertoires in COVID-19. Study-level background: Samples taken during acute and convalescent COVID-19 were collected in the United States, Italy and Spain. Sample material is recorded as cDNA or gDNA derived from T cells, B-cell-depleted T cells, or PBMCs.

Unmatched junction bases numbered 8, after V lost 6 bases and J lost 6 bases. The CDR3 totals 14 residues. The germline V gene has CDR1 SNHLY and CDR2 FYNNEI. In the original analysis: Reference gene primer amplification yielded estimated nucleated cell counts. Assay used: immunoSEQ multiplex PCR; TCRdb lists only in-frame clones, some missing. Clone size and V and J calls were adopted from that table, with D and trimming inferred from the DNA. Altogether 80,000 to 95,000 clones are present, 65% to 85% being singletons, with the ten largest covering about 23%. The sample was peripheral blood. The chain couples TRBV2 to TRBJ2-1; 7 nucleotides match TRBD1. The receptor was isolated from a man of 80 years or more with active or convalescent COVID-19. The CDR3 loop reads CASSPMAGGNEQFF. Here the CDR3 DNA reads TGTGCCAGCAGCCCAATGGCAGGGGGCAATGAGCAGTTCTTC.